This T cell receptor (beta chain) was captured by sequencing in a study of blood T cells in healthy people across ages. Study-level findings and limits: There were more naive CD4+ cells and higher diversity in long-lived donors than in aged donors.

A second PCR of about 6 to 12 cycles used a sample-barcoded 5' primer and a J-beta primer mix. TCRdb re-derived calls from the 5' RACE reads in MiXCR, one entry per CDR3 protein. The sample lists about 1.4 million distinct CDR3 sequences; roughly 60% were seen once. This clonotype has just one count. The antigen remains undetermined. Germline V CDR1 and CDR2: DFQATT, SNEGSKA (reference sequence). The junction had 14 bases not matched to a gene; V was cut back by 6 bases and J by 6 bases. This CDR3 comprises 15 residues. This sequence joins TRBV20-1 and TRBJ2-1; 7 bases are a match to TRBD2. This sequence was found in a man aged 18 to 30 in good health. The material sequenced was blood. The CDR3 region is CSAETGTMPSNEQFF. The CDR3 DNA reads TGCAGTGCAGAGACCGGGACTATGCCCTCCAATGAGCAGTTCTTC.